This TCR beta chain was sequenced for a study of T cell repertoires in cytomegalovirus infection. Whole-study context: Both CMV infection and a matching HLA type were indicated by public TCR beta signatures.

The CDR3 has 12 amino acids. The V gene's germline CDR1 is MDHEN and CDR2 SYDVKM. This clonotype was found many times. At one boundary the junction diverges from the germline segment, which might be a read error. TCRdb ran MiXCR on the reads and lists one entry per CDR3 protein. The sample yields around 450,000 distinct CDR3 sequences, around 11% seen once. The sequence came from a human donor in good health (CMV status not recorded). Some clones in this sample may be carry-over from other donors' samples. V usage is TRBV28 and J usage is TRBJ2-7; the D gene is possibly TRBD1 (5 bases). Sequenced material: PBMCs. The DNA for the CDR3 is TGTGCCAGCACTAGATTTGACAGACCCTTGGGTTTC. It codes for CASTRFDRPLGF.